These 2 T cell receptor beta chains were all obtained from the same sample, sequenced in a study of shared clonotypes between healthy human individuals. TCRdb's copy holds only in-frame clones and misses some; the assay was immunoSEQ multiplex PCR. The table shows about 2,500,000 clones, with roughly nine tenths occurring only once. Sequenced: naive CD4+ T cells sorted from blood. Subset indicated: CD45RA+ positively selected. Every receptor here comes from a man younger than 35 in good health.

This chain connects TRBV30 to TRBJ1-2, with 8 bases matching TRBD1. V was pared by 0 bases and J by 8 bases, with 2 bases of the junction left unmatched. The CDR3 is 12 residues long. CDR1 GTSNPN and CDR2 SVGIG come from the germline V gene (reference sequence). CDR3 residues: CAWSVGQGGYTF. CDR3 DNA sequence: TGTGCCTGGAGTGTTGGACAGGGAGGCTACACCTTC.

Details on this clone: The sample carries other DNA sequences with the same CDR3. This rearrangement joins TRBV5-6 to TRBJ2-7, with D unclear. CDR3 length: 12 amino acids. V was cut by 0 bases and J by 3 bases, with 4 bases left in between. Germline CDR1 reads SGHDT; CDR2 reads YYEEEE. CDR3 nucleotide sequence: TGTGCCAGCAGCTTGGGGGTCTACGAGCAGTACTTC. Translation: CASSLGVYEQYF.